The 18 T cell receptor beta chains below all came from one sample that was sequenced in a study of regulatory T cells in long-lasting Graves disease. Library construction for TCR beta used iRepertoire HTBI primers and Arm-PCR of CDR3 regions. One entry per CDR3 protein results from TCRdb running MiXCR on the multiplex PCR reads. The sample lists fewer than 500,000 distinct CDR3 sequences; around 15% were seen once. Time point: newly diagnosed GD, antithyroid drugs for less than 3 months. The authors made the TCR library using RNA they extracted from PBMCs. The same data also contributed to another study, on T cells in Graves' hyperthyroidism and ophthalmopathy.

The sequenced sample was peripheral blood mononuclear cells (PBMCs), obtained at new diagnosis, from a patient treated with antithyroid drugs. These receptors were taken from a middle-aged man with Graves disease.

The chain couples TRBV4-1 to TRBJ1-2, with a weak D call TRBD1 (6 bases). Germline CDR1 and CDR2: MGHRA and YSYEKL. This CDR3 is 16 amino acids long. V was cut by 1 base and J by 4 bases, with 16 bases left in between. The CDR3 DNA is TGCGCCAGCAGCCAAGTACGGGGGGCGCAAGGCTATGGCTACACCTTC. Its protein product is CASSQVRGAQGYGYTF.

This clonotype showed up many times. The chain recombines TRBV20-1 with TRBJ2-1; 9 bases are a match to TRBD2. The V gene end was trimmed by 3 bases and the J gene end by 2 bases; junction bases not matched to a gene: 5. CDR1 is DFQATT and CDR2 is SNEGSKA in the germline V gene (reference sequence). The CDR3 is 15 amino acids. In DNA, the CDR3 is TGCAGTGCTAGTGTTAGCGGGGGTACCTACAATGAGCAGTTCTTC. This gives the protein CSASVSGGTYNEQFF.

In regard to this clonotype: Relative to the germline gene, one junction end is altered; a read error may explain this. The chain recombines TRBV5-5 with TRBJ2-3; a weak D match, TRBD2 (6 bases). The J call is in doubt because the DNA end fits TRBJ2-1 better. This CDR3 has 14 amino acids. The germline V gene encodes CDR1 SGHKS and CDR2 YYEKEE (reference sequence). DNA for the CDR3: TGTGCCAGCAGCTATAGCGGAATCGACAATAAGCAGTTCTTC. Translation gives CASSYSGIDNKQFF.

This clonotype was detected many times. The chain employs TRBV7-2 and TRBJ2-1; a weak D match, TRBD2 (5 bases). The V and J ends lost 4 bases and 9 bases respectively, with 13 bases between them. Germline CDR1 reads SGHTA; CDR2 reads FQGNSA. CDR3 length: 13 residues. CDR3 DNA: TGTGCCAGCAGCTCACCCCTAGCAGGTGAGCAGTTCTTC. It yields the protein CASSSPLAGEQFF.

This clonotype was counted between two and nine times. The V and J genes are TRBV4-2 and TRBJ2-1, with 11 bases fitting TRBD2. Germline CDR1 is LGHNA and CDR2 is YNFKEQ. The CDR3 spans 16 residues. The V and J ends lost 0 bases and 5 bases, in that order; junction bases with no gene match: 3. The CDR3 DNA sequence: TGTGCCAGCAGCCAAGAACGACTAGCGGGGAACAATGAGCAGTTCTTC. This codes for CASSQERLAGNNEQFF.

Comment on this clonotype: A read error is possible here, since a much larger clone lies one base away. V usage is TRBV20-1 and J usage is TRBJ2-5; TRBD1 matches 7 bases. The CDR3 is 13 amino acids. Germline V gene sequence: CDR1 DFQATT, CDR2 SNEGSKA (reference sequence). In DNA, the CDR3 is TGCAATGCTAGTGTAGGGGGCTCAGAGACCCAGTACTTC. Translating gives CNASVGGSETQYF.

The rearrangement joins TRBV5-1 to TRBJ2-5; 10 nucleotides line up with TRBD2. J was trimmed by 1 base and V by 0 bases; bases with no gene match: 12. The CDR3 runs to 19 residues. The germline V gene has CDR1 SGHRS and CDR2 YFSETQ. The chain's CDR3 is CASSLAGLGAGGIQETQYF. CDR3 sequence (DNA): TGCGCCAGCAGCTTGGCGGGACTCGGAGCGGGAGGGATCCAAGAGACCCAGTACTTC.

The table lists this clonotype with many counts. The chain combines TRBV6-2 or TRBV6-3 with TRBJ2-7; 10 bases match TRBD2. The CDR3 sequence is 16 residues long. Trimming at V came to 0 bases and at J to 3 bases, leaving 5 bases not matched to a gene. Germline CDR1 MNHEY, CDR2 SVGEGT. CDR3 sequence reads: CASSYSRTSGFYEQYF. CDR3 bases: TGTGCCAGCAGTTACTCGAGGACTAGCGGCTTCTACGAGCAGTACTTC.

This clonotype has just a few counts. This rearrangement joins TRBV29-1 to TRBJ2-6; no reliable D call. The CDR3 covers 14 residues. The V gene's germline CDR1 is SQVTM and CDR2 ANQGSEA. Trimming stripped 6 bases from V and 2 bases from J, with 11 bases between. CDR3 in DNA: TGCAGCGTCATCGGAGCTGCTGGGGCCAACGTCCTGACTTTC. Translated, it gives CSVIGAAGANVLTF.

This clonotype has at least ten counts. The V call is TRBV2, the J call TRBJ1-2; 9 nucleotides align to TRBD1. CDR3 length: 14 residues. Germline V gene data show CDR1 as SNHLY and CDR2 as FYNNEI. The J segment lost 8 bases and the V segment lost 6 bases, leaving 10 bases of the junction unmatched. DNA of the CDR3: TGTGCCAGCAGGGCCACAGGGGGCGAATGGGGCTACACCTTC. It codes for CASRATGGEWGYTF. Supplemented by reference TRBV2 and TRBJ1-2, the full variable domain reads EPEVTQTPSHQVTQMGQEVILRCVPISNHLYFYWYRQILGQKVEFLVSFYNNEISEKSEIFDDQFSVERPDGSNFTLKIRSTKLEDSAMYFCASRATGGEWGYTFGSGTRLTVV.

This clonotype has a count of ten or more. The chain combines TRBV7-8 with TRBJ2-7, with 7 nucleotides matching TRBD1. The CDR3 consists of 13 residues. The J segment lost 6 bases and the V segment lost 1 base, leaving 3 bases of the junction unmatched. Germline-derived CDR1 and CDR2 are SGHVS and FQNEAQ. The chain's CDR3 is CASSLGGGREQYF. The CDR3 DNA reads TGTGCCAGCAGCTTAGGAGGGGGCCGCGAGCAGTACTTC.

A remark on this clonotype: A much larger clonotype is one base distant, so this may be a read error. The chain carries TRBV6-1 and TRBJ1-2; D possibly corresponds to TRBD1 (6 bases). The CDR3 sequence is 14 residues long. Germline lookup yields CDR1 MNHNS and CDR2 SASEGT. This CDR3 is CVSSASGTTYGYTF. CDR3 nucleotide sequence: TGTGTCAGCAGTGCTTCCGGGACAACCTATGGCTACACCTTC.

This clonotype was found many times. V usage is TRBV12-3 or TRBV12-4 and J usage is TRBJ2-1; 8 bases line up with TRBD2. The V gene end was trimmed by 5 bases and the J gene end by 8 bases; junction bases not matched to a gene: 8. The length of the CDR3 is 14 residues. This CDR3 reads CASSQSGSGHEQFF. The CDR3 DNA is TGTGCCAGCAGTCAAAGCGGGAGTGGCCATGAGCAGTTCTTC.

In its sample, this clonotype was seen many times. The chain employs TRBV24-1 and TRBJ2-7; the D gene is possibly TRBD2 (5 bases). The CDR3 covers 13 residues. The V and J ends lost 0 bases and 4 bases respectively, with 6 bases between them. Germline lookup yields CDR1 KGHDR and CDR2 SFDVKD. CDR3 DNA: TGTGCCACCAGTGATTTGCGGGGTTACGAGCAGTACTTC. As protein: CATSDLRGYEQYF.

This clonotype was seen only a few times. DNA for the CDR3: TGTGCCAGCAGTTATGACAGGGCTGAGACTGAAGCTTTCTTT. This encodes CASSYDRAETEAFF. The chain joins TRBV2 to TRBJ1-1, with TRBD1 identical over 7 bases. The junction had 8 bases not matched to a gene; V was cut back by 5 bases and J by 5 bases. CDR1 is SNHLY, CDR2 FYNNEI, per germline. The CDR3 has 14 residues. The full variable domain, with the rest looked up from reference TRBV2 and TRBJ1-1, is EPEVTQTPSHQVTQMGQEVILRCVPISNHLYFYWYRQILGQKVEFLVSFYNNEISEKSEIFDDQFSVERPDGSNFTLKIRSTKLEDSAMYFCASSYDRAETEAFFGQGTRLTVV.

This chain links TRBV19 with TRBJ1-1; D not resolved. The V end was cut by 0 bases, the J end by 3 bases, with 5 bases between. The CDR3 covers 13 residues. Looked up from germline, CDR1 is LNHDA and CDR2 is SQIVND (reference sequence). The CDR3 DNA follows: TGTGCCAGTAGTATAGATCAGCACACTGAAGCTTTCTTT. Protein: CASSIDQHTEAFF.

This chain uses TRBV19 with TRBJ1-5; D uncertain. Trimming removed 1 base at V and 3 bases at J, with 10 bases between. Germline V gene sequence: CDR1 LNHDA, CDR2 SQIVND (reference sequence). CDR3 length: 15 amino acids. The CDR3 DNA is TGTGCCAGTAGTATAGTCGCCAGCAACAATCAGCCCCAGCATTTT. Encoded protein: CASSIVASNNQPQHF.

This clonotype was seen a few times. The V call is TRBV6-1, the J call TRBJ1-4; 7 nucleotides agree with TRBD1. The junction had 7 bases not matched to a gene; V was cut back by 6 bases and J by 0 bases. The CDR3 is made up of 16 amino acids. Germline V gene data show CDR1 as MNHNS and CDR2 as SASEGT. Here the CDR3 DNA reads TGTGCCAGCAGGAGCGGGACAGCTGCAACTAATGAAAAACTGTTTTTT. It encodes CASRSGTAATNEKLFF.